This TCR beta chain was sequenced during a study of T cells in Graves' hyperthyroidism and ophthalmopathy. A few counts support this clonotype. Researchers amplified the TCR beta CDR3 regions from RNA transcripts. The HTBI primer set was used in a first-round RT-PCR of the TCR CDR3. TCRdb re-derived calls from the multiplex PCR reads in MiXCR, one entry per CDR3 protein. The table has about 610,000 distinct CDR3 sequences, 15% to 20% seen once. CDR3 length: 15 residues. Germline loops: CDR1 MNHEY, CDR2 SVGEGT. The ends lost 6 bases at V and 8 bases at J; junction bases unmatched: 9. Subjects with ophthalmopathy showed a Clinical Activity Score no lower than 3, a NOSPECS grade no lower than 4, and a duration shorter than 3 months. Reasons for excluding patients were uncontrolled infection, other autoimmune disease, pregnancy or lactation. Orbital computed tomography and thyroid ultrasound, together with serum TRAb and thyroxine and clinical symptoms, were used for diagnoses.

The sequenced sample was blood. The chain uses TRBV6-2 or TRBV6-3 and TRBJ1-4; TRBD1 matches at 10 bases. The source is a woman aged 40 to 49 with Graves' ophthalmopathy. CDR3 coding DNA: TGTGCCAGCAGCCCTTCCGGGACAGGGGAAGAAAAACTGTTTTTT. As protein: CASSPSGTGEEKLFF.